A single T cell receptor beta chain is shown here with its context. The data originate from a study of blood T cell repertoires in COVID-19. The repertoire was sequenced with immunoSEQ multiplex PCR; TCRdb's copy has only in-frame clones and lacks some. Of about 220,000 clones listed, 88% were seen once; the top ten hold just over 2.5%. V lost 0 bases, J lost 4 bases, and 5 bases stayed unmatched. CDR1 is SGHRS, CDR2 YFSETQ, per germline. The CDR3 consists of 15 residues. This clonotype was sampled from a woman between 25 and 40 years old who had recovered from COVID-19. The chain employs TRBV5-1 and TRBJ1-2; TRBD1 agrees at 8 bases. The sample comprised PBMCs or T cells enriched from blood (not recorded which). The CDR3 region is CASSLDQGAGYGYTF. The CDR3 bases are TGCGCCAGCAGCTTGGATCAGGGGGCAGGCTATGGCTACACCTTC. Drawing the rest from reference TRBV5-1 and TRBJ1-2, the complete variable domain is KAGVTQTPRYLIKTRGQQVTLSCSPISGHRSVSWYQQTPGQGLQFLFEYFSETQRNKGNFPGRFSGRQFSNSRSEMNVSTLELGDSALYLCASSLDQGAGYGYTFGSGTRLTVV.